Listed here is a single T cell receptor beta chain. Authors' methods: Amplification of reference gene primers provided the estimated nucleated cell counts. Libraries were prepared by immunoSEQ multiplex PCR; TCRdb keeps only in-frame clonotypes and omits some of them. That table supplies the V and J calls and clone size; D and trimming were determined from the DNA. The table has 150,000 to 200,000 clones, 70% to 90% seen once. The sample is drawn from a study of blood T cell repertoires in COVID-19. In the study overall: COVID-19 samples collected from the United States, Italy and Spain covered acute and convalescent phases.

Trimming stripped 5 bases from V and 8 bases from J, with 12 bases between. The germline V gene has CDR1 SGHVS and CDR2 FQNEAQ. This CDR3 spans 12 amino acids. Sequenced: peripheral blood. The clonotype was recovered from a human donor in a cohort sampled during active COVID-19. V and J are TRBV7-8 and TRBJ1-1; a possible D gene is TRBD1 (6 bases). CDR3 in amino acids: CASSPQGIEAFF. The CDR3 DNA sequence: TGTGCCAGCAGCCCACAGGGAATCGAAGCTTTCTTT.